This T cell receptor (beta chain) appears in the sequencing data of a study of cytomegalovirus exposure and HLA in healthy donors. The PCR made use of 60 Vbeta and 13 Jbeta primers. Method: immunoSEQ multiplex PCR; TCRdb's copy keeps in-frame clones and lacks some. The sample consists of roughly 160,000 clones, about 82% of them appearing once. This clone occurred once. The antigen remains undetermined. Study-wide results and caveats: Reported results showed that the classifier diagnosed cytomegalovirus status with high specificity and sensitivity.

Germline trimming cut 3 bases from V and 6 bases from J; bases unmatched to any gene: 8. The length of the CDR3 is 16 residues. The germline V gene has CDR1 SGHTA and CDR2 FQGNSA. This clonotype originated in a woman aged 30 to 39 in good health and CMV-seropositive. The chain uses TRBV7-2 and TRBJ2-7, with 13 bases aligning to TRBD2. Sequencing used PBMCs. DNA for the CDR3: TGTGCCAGCAGCTTCTTACTAGCGGGGGGGCGCTCCGAGCAGTACTTC. Residues: CASSFLLAGGRSEQYF.